This T cell receptor beta chain was found in a study of blood T cells in healthy people across ages. About the study: Capture by template switching was about one barcoded beta molecule per two T cells. Broader study findings: Per-million-T-cell TCR beta diversity fell roughly linearly with age. Researchers said unsorted PBMCs prevented a conclusive naive versus antigen-experienced comparison.

For the second PCR, which ran for 7 to 11 cycles, a sample-barcoded 5' primer and a J-beta primer mix were used. TCRdb re-analysed the 5' RACE reads in MiXCR, keeping a single row per CDR3 protein. The top ten hold over 20% of the sample, which has approximately 850,000 distinct CDR3 sequences, over 45% seen once. The CDR3 spans 14 residues. Trimming shortened V by 3 bases and J by 9 bases, and 12 bases separated the two germline ends. Per the germline V gene, CDR1 is MRHNA and CDR2 is SNTAGT. As regards this clonotype: Its antigen is unidentified.

Each sample gave at least 6 million isolated PBMCs. The chain uses TRBV6-4 and TRBJ1-6; no clear D gene. Sequencing input: blood. This TCR derives from a man aged 30 to 45 in good health. The CDR3 DNA reads as TGTGCCAGCAGTGAATCGGGAAGCGGTTCACCCCTCCACTTT. This codes for CASSESGSGSPLHF.